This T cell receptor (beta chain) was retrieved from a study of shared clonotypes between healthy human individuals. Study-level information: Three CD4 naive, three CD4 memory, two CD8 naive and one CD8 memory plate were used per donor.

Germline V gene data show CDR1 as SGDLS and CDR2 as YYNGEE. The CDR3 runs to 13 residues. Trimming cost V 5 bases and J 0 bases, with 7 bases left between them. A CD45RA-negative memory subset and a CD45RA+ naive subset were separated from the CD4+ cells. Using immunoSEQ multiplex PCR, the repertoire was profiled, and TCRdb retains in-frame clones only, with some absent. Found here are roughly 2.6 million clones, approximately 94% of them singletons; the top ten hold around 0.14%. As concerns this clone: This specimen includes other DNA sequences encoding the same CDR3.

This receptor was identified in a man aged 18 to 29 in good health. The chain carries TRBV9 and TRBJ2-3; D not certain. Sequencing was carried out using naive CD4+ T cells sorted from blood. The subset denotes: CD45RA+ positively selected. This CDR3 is CASRRDSTDTQYF. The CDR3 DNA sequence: TGTGCCAGCAGGAGAGACAGCACAGATACGCAGTATTTT.